This paragraph covers one T cell receptor (beta chain) sequence. The clone's antigen remains unknown. A junction end diverges from the germline sequence, so it may reflect a read error. This sample was taken from a study of blood T cells in healthy people across ages (dated by TCRdb to between 2015 and 2017). As for the study more broadly: Template switching captured roughly one uniquely barcoded TCR beta cDNA molecule per two T cells in model experiments. To avoid experimental bias, donors of different ages were spread randomly across the sequencing lanes. Two additional independent replicas of 1 million unique cDNA reads from the same blood draw were analyzed for two donors (one aged 18 to 30 and one aged 80 or older). The study measured age-related changes in TCR beta repertoire diversity using deep sequencing normalized with unique cDNA molecular identifiers. Four age groups were formed from the donors: young (average 16 years), middle-aged (around 39), aged (roughly 59) and long-lived (about 80).

Systemically healthy Caucasian individuals from Russia, approximately 39 in total and aged roughly 6 to 100 years, were included as donors. Each donor gave around 9 milliliters of peripheral blood, collected into EDTA-treated Vacutainer tubes. Ficoll-Paque density-gradient centrifugation was used to isolate PBMCs, with at least 7 million per sample. Total RNA, at least 5 micrograms per sample, was extracted from PBMCs with Trizol reagent. For every donor, flow cytometry on a PBMC aliquot measured the percentage of naive CD45RAhigh/CD27high T cells. The CDR3 numbers 16 residues from cysteine through phenylalanine. The DNA shown is the 48-base CDR3, in frame from base 1. According to the germline V gene, CDR1 reads MNHEY and CDR2 reads SVGEGT. Preparation of the library involved 5' RACE. Sequencing instrument: Illumina HiSeq 2500. A second PCR of roughly 7 to 11 cycles was performed with a sample-barcoded 5' primer and a J-beta primer mix. Each TCR beta cDNA molecule received a unique molecular identifier from a template-switch 5' adaptor carrying 12 random nucleotides. Each sample yielded at least 2.5 million CDR3-containing paired-end reads. First-strand cDNA synthesis was performed from all RNA using the Mint cDNA synthesis kit, with priming by a TRBC-specific oligonucleotide. Following uracil-DNA glycosylase treatment, a first 18-cycle PCR with universal primers M1SS and BC2_uni_R was performed on all cDNA. From the authors' description of their analysis: For normalization, 1 million high-quality reads, each with a distinct molecular identifier, were randomly selected from each sample. Instead of being binned into consensus sequences, reads with shared molecular identifiers were discarded. MiTCR, run with a Q25 quality threshold and the strictest error-elimination algorithm, handled CDR3 identification, clonotype clustering and error correction. A nonparametric unseen species model using Euler transformation provided a lower-bound estimate of total TCR beta diversity. TCRdb applied fastp at Q25 and MiXCR to the public reads, then kept only in-frame beta chains. All rows with the same CDR3 protein become a single entry with the most common DNA and genes. The V and J calls were determined by TCRdb, not by the authors. This sample holds roughly 1,800,000 distinct CDR3 sequences; 49% were observed only once. The top ten hold more than 2% of the sample.

Points the paper makes about the study in general: Estimates of total diversity based on one million sequenced T cells were regarded as lower bounds and as underestimates. As age increased, observed TCR beta diversity per million T cells dropped in a roughly linear way, and a significant reduction was already evident by age about 36. The percentage of naive T cells measured by flow cytometry correlated strongly with observed TCR beta diversity. Donor CMV infection status was unknown, potentially confounding age-related changes in expanded clonotypes. Bulk unsorted PBMC profiling prevented conclusive comparison of naive and antigen-experienced compartments. The long-lived group showed more naive CD4+ T cells, fewer expanded clones and increased TCR diversity than the aged group, suggesting age selection.

The sequence is built from TRBV6-2 or TRBV6-3 and TRBJ2-7, with a weak D call of TRBD1 (5 bases match). Material for sequencing was blood. The TCR sequence derives from a middle-aged woman in good health. The DNA is TGTACCAGCAGTTACTACTATAGGGGCCCCAAAGACGAGCAGTACTTC. The resulting protein is CTSSYYYRGPKDEQYF.